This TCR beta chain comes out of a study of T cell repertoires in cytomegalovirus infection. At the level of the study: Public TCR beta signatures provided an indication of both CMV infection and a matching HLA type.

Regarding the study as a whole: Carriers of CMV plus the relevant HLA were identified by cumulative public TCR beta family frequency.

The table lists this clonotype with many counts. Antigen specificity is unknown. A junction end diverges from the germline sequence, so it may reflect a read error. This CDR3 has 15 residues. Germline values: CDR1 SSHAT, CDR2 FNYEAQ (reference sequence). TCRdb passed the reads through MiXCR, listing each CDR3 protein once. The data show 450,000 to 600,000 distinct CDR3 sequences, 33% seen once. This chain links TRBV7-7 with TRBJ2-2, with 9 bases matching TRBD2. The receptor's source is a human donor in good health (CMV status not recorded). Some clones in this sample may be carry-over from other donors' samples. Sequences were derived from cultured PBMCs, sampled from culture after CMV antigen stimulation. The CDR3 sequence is CASSLWREGTGELFF. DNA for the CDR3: TGTGCTAGCAGCTTATGGCGGGAGGGCACCGGGGAGCTGTTTTTT.